The 12 T cell receptor beta chains reported below all come from one sample, sequenced in a study of blood T cell repertoires in COVID-19. Produced via immunoSEQ multiplex PCR; TCRdb's table is partial and in-frame only. This repertoire shows about 210,000 clones, 80% to 85% found once; its top ten account for 10%. Specimen: peripheral blood. These receptors came from an elderly woman with COVID-19, enrolled during active disease.

The CDR3 coding sequence is TGTGCCAGTACCTCGGGGAACGGGTATGGCTACACCTTC. Encoded protein: CASTSGNGYGYTF. V is TRBV19 and J is TRBJ1-2; D is unclear. Per the germline V gene, CDR1 is LNHDA and CDR2 is SQIVND (reference sequence). This CDR3 region has 13 residues. V dropped 7 bases and J dropped 5 bases, with 14 bases sitting between them.

The chain recombines TRBV19 with TRBJ1-2; D perhaps matches TRBD1 (6 bases). Germline loops: CDR1 LNHDA, CDR2 SQIVND (reference sequence). The V end was cut by 9 bases, the J end by 10 bases, with 18 bases between. This CDR3 spans 12 amino acids. The CDR3 is CASRKDRLDYTF. In DNA, the CDR3 is TGTGCCAGCCGAAAAGACAGGCTTGACTACACCTTC.

This rearrangement joins TRBV5-4 to TRBJ2-3; 9 bases fit TRBD1. Looked up from germline, CDR1 is SGHNT and CDR2 is YYREEE (reference sequence). The length of the CDR3 is 14 residues. Losses at the gene ends were 4 bases for V and 2 bases for J; bases not matched to a gene: 2. The CDR3 region is CASSGTGSTDTQYF. In DNA, the CDR3 is TGTGCCAGCAGCGGGACAGGGTCCACAGATACGCAGTATTTT.

This chain joins TRBV25-1 and TRBJ2-7; 9 nucleotides match TRBD2. CDR1 is MGHDK, CDR2 SYGVNS, per germline. V lost 8 bases and J lost 2; bases outside the gene matches: 4. CDR3 length: 13 residues. The CDR3 bases are TGTGCCAGCGGGTCTAGCGGGGCCTACGAGCAGTACTTC. It translates to CASGSSGAYEQYF.

The chain links TRBV28 to TRBJ1-2; D may be TRBD1 (5 bases). V gave up 7 bases and J gave up 2 bases, with 26 bases separating them. The V gene's germline CDR1 is MDHEN and CDR2 SYDVKM. The CDR3 totals 18 residues. Here the CDR3 DNA reads TGTGCCAGCATGACCCCCGGGGGGTCTCCTACTTCCAACTATGGCTACACCTTC. Encoded protein: CASMTPGGSPTSNYGYTF.

The rearrangement uses TRBV9 and TRBJ1-1; TRBD1 might be the D (5 bases). Trimming stripped 3 bases from V and 0 bases from J, with 9 bases between. This CDR3 has 14 amino acids. The germline V gene has CDR1 SGDLS and CDR2 YYNGEE. The CDR3 region has the DNA TGTGCCAGCAGCGGGACACTCATGAACACTGAAGCTTTCTTT. Its translation is CASSGTLMNTEAFF.

This clone was seen a single time. Other DNA sequences within the sample encode an identical CDR3. This sequence joins TRBV10-3 and TRBJ1-2; TRBD1 agrees at 8 bases. Per germline, CDR1 ENHRY and CDR2 SYGVKD. This CDR3 contains 13 residues. J was trimmed by 2 bases and V by 4 bases; bases with no gene match: 0. The CDR3 DNA reads as TGTGCCATCAGTGGACAGGGGAACTATGGCTACACCTTC. It specifies CAISGQGNYGYTF.

CDR3 sequence: CSASNRGTSGVHEQYF. CDR3 nucleotide sequence: TGCAGTGCTAGTAACAGAGGGACTAGCGGGGTCCACGAGCAGTACTTC. The chain uses TRBV20-1 and TRBJ2-7; 13 bases align to TRBD2. In germline, CDR1 is DFQATT, CDR2 SNEGSKA (reference sequence). This CDR3 has 16 residues. J was trimmed by 5 bases and V by 3 bases; bases with no gene match: 10.

The chain employs TRBV5-1 and TRBJ1-1; D ambiguous. Germline V gene sequence: CDR1 SGHRS, CDR2 YFSETQ. V was shortened by 0 bases and J by 4 bases, with 13 bases between the two germline ends. CDR3 size: 15 residues. The CDR3 reads CASSLENPAVTEAFF. CDR3 nucleotide sequence: TGCGCCAGCAGCTTGGAAAACCCCGCGGTCACTGAAGCTTTCTTT.

With regard to this clone: The sample has other DNA sequences that encode this CDR3 too. The chain employs TRBV7-9 and TRBJ2-5; TRBD2 might be the D (6 bases). The V and J ends lost 0 bases and 4 bases respectively, with 6 bases between them. Germline loops: CDR1 SEHNR, CDR2 FQNEAQ (reference sequence). The CDR3 spans 13 residues. CDR3 DNA: TGTGCCAGCAGCTTAGCGGGGGGAGAGACCCAGTACTTC. As protein: CASSLAGGETQYF.

This clone was seen just once. The J gene is TRBJ1-1, the V gene TRBV7-2; D unresolved. CDR3 length equals 14 residues. The V end lost 3 bases, the J end lost 4 bases, and 12 bases lay between the germline ends. In germline, CDR1 is SGHTA, CDR2 FQGNSA. Written as DNA, the CDR3 is TGTGCCAGCAGCTTTGGCCAGGTCGGCACTGAAGCTTTCTTT. Protein product: CASSFGQVGTEAFF.

The chain has TRBV11-2 and TRBJ1-1; the match to TRBD1 covers 8 bases. With 0 bases clipped from V and 11 bases from J, the junction kept 5 bases outside the gene matches. Germline values: CDR1 SGHAT, CDR2 FQNNGV. The CDR3 is made up of 13 amino acids. CDR3: CASSLDGQGRAFF. The CDR3 DNA follows: TGTGCCAGCAGCTTAGATGGACAGGGAAGGGCTTTCTTT.